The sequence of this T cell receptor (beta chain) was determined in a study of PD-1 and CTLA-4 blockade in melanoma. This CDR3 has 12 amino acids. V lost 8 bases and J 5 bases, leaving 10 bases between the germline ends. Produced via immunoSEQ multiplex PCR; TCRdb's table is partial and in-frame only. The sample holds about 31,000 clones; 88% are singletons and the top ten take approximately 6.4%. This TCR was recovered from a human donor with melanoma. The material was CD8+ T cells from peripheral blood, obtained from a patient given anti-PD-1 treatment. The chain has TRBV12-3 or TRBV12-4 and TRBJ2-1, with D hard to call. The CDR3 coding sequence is TGTGCCAGCCAGTGGGGTAACAATGAGCAGTTCTTC. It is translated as CASQWGNNEQFF.